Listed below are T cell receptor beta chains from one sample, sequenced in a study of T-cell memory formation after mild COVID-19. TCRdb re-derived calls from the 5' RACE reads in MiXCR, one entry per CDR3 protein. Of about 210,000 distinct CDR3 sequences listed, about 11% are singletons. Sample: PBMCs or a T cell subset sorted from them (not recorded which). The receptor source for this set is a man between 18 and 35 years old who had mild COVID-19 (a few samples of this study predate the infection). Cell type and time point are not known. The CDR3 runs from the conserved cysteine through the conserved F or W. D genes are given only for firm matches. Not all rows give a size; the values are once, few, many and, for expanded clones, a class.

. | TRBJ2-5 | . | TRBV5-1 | TGCGCCAGCAGCTTGTGGGGGACCCAGTACTTC | CASSLWGTQYF
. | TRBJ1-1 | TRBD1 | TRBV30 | TGTGCCTGGACCGCACAGGGGTCCACTGAAGCTTTCTTT | CAWTAQGSTEAFF
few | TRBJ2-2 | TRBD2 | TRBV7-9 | TGTGCCAGCAGCTTTCCAACTAGCGGGGGCGCGAACACCGGGGAGCTGTTTTTT | CASSFPTSGGANTGELFF
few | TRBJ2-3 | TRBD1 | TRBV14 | TGTGCCAGCAGCCAACGACAGGGGGTAGGCACAGATACGCAGTATTTT | CASSQRQGVGTDTQYF
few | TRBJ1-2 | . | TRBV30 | TGTGCCTTTCGGGGTTATAGCCCTTATGGCTACACCTTC | CAFRGYSPYGYTF
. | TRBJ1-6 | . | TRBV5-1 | TGCGCCAGCAGCCCAAGGACAGACTATAATTCACCCCTCCACTTT | CASSPRTDYNSPLHF
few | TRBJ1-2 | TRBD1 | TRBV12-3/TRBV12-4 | TGTGCCAGCAGTGGACAGGGAGTTTACTATGGCTACACCTTC | CASSGQGVYYGYTF
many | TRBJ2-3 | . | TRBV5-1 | TGCGCCAGCAGCTCCCGGGACCCGAGGGCAGATACGCAGTATTTT | CASSSRDPRADTQYF
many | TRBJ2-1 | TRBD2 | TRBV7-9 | TGTGCCAGCAGCCCCTCGGGGGGGATTTACAATGAGCAGTTCTTC | CASSPSGGIYNEQFF
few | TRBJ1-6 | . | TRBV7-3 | TGTGCCAGCAGCTTAAGGGGTCTTAGAAATTCACCCCTCCACTTT | CASSLRGLRNSPLHF
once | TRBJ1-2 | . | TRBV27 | TGTGCCAGCAGACCCAGGGTCGTGGATAGCTATGGCTACACCTTC | CASRPRVVDSYGYTF
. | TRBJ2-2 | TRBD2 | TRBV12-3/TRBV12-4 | TGTGCCAGCAGTTTGCTAGCGGGGGGAAATGCCGGGGAGCTGTTTTTT | CASSLLAGGNAGELFF
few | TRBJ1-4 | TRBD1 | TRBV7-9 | TGTGCCAGCACCGTGACAGGGCAAGGAGAAAAACTGTTTTTT | CASTVTGQGEKLFF
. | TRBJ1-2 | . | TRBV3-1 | TGTGCCAGCAGGACGGAGGGCTCCTATGGCTACACCTTC | CASRTEGSYGYTF
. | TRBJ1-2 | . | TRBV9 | TGTGCCAGCAGCACCGCCCGCGGGGCAGGTGGCTACACCTTC | CASSTARGAGGYTF
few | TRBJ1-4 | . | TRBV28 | TGTGCCAGCAGCCCTAGAGACACGGCGGGGGAAAAACTGTTTTTT | CASSPRDTAGEKLFF
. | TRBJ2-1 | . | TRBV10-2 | TGCGCCAGCAGTGCTGGGGACTCCCGGACAGATGAGCAGTTCTTC | CASSAGDSRTDEQFF
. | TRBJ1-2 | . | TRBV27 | TGTGCCAGCAGTCCTTGGTCAGTCGGCGGCTACACCTTC | CASSPWSVGGYTF
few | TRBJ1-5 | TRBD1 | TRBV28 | TGTGCCAGCAGTTCTAGGAGGACAGGCGGATTAAATCAGCCCCAGCATTTT | CASSSRRTGGLNQPQHF
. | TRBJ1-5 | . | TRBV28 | TGTGCCAGCAGCTTCCAATTGGGCAATCAGGAGCAGCTGCATTTT | CASSFQLGNQEQLHF
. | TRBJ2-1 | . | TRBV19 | TGTGCCAGTAGGTGGACCGCCAACAGTCCCGACTACAATGAGCAGTTCTTC | CASRWTANSPDYNEQFF
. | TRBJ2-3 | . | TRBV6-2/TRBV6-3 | TGTGCCAGCAGTTACGTGGCAGATACGCAGTATTTT | CASSYVADTQYF
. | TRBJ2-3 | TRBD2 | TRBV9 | TGTGCCAGCAGCCACCTCCAGCGGGGGACCACAGATACGCAGTATTTT | CASSHLQRGTTDTQYF
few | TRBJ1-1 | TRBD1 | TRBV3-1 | TGTGCCAGCAGCCAACGGGACAGGGGGGAGGCTTTCTTT | CASSQRDRGEAFF
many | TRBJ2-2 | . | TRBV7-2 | TGTGCCAGCAGCTTAGAGAGGGTAGAAAACGGCGGGGAGCTGTTTTTT | CASSLERVENGGELFF
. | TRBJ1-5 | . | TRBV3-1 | TGTGCCAGCAGCCGAGGAGCTCATCAGCCCCAGCATTTT | CASSRGAHQPQHF
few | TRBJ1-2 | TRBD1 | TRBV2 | TGTGCCAGCAGGCTCCCGGGACAGCTACTATCCTTC | CASRLPGQLLSF
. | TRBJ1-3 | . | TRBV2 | TGTGCCAGCGGGAGGACAGCCGGAAACACCATATATTTT | CASGRTAGNTIYF
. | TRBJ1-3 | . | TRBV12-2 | TGTGCAAGTCGCTTAGCCCCGGGGAGTACTGGAAACACCATATATTTT | CASRLAPGSTGNTIYF
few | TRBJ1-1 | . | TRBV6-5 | TGTGCCAGCAGGCCACGGGCGGGAGATGAGAACACTGAAGCTTTCTTT | CASRPRAGDENTEAFF
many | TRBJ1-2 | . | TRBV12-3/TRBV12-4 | TGTGCCAGCAGTACAGGAGTAGCTAACTATGGCTACACCTTC | CASSTGVANYGYTF
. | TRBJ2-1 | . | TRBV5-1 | TGCGCCAGCAGCTTGGGAATTGGGGCCTACAATGAGCAGTTCTTC | CASSLGIGAYNEQFF
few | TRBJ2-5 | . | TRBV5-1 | TGCGCCAGCAGCCCCCGTATGGAAGAGACCCAGTACTTC | CASSPRMEETQYF
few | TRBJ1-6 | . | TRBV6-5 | TGTGCCAGCAGTTACTCGAGGCGTGCTAATAATTCACCCCTCCACTTT | CASSYSRRANNSPLHF
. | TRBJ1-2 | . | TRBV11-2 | TGTGCCAGCAGGAGCCCCGGGAGGGGAAGAAAGGACTATGGCTACACCTTC | CASRSPGRGRKDYGYTF
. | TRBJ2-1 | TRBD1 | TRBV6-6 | TGTGCCAGCACGAACACCGGGACAGGGAGCTCCTACAATGAGCAGTTCTTC | CASTNTGTGSSYNEQFF
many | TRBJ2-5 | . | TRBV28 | TGTGCCAGCAGACGTGGCCGGGGGCTCTGGGGAGAGACCCAGTACTTC | CASRRGRGLWGETQYF
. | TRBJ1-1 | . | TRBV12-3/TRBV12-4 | TGTGCCAGCAGTCCGAGACCAGAGGCCGCTGAAGCTTTCTTT | CASSPRPEAAEAFF
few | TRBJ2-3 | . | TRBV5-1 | TGCGCCAGCAGTGCAGGGTCCTATAGCACAGATACGCAGTATTTT | CASSAGSYSTDTQYF
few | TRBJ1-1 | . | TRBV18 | TGTGCCAGCTCACCACCGGGGCAGCCTAACACTGAAGCTTTCTTT | CASSPPGQPNTEAFF
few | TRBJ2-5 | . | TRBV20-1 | TGCAGTGCTAGAGATCCCCAGCGAGGGGAGACCCAGTACTTC | CSARDPQRGETQYF
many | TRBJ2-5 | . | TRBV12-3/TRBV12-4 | TGTGCCAGCAGTCTCTGGGGGCAAGAGACCCAGTACTTC | CASSLWGQETQYF
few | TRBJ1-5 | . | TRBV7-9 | TGTGCCAGCAGCTTAGGAATCGGGACCTGGGGTCAGCCCCAGCATTTT | CASSLGIGTWGQPQHF
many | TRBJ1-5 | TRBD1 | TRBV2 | TGTGCCAGCAGATCGACAGGGAACCAGCCCCAGCATTTT | CASRSTGNQPQHF
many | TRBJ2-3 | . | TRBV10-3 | TGTGCCATCAGGAATTACCCGACGAGCACAGATACGCAGTATTTT | CAIRNYPTSTDTQYF
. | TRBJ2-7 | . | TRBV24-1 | TGTGCCACCGGACAAAGGGGCCTCGACTCCTACGAGCAGTACTTC | CATGQRGLDSYEQYF
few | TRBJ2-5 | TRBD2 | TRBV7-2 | TGTGCCAGCAGCTTAGGTGCTCTAGCGGGTCCCGTCCCGCGGGAGACCCAGTACTTC | CASSLGALAGPVPRETQYF
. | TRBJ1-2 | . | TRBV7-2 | TGTGCCAGCAGCTTTTCGCGGCAATATGGCTACACCTTC | CASSFSRQYGYTF
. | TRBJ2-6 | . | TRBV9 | TGTGCCAGCAGCGCCCGTCTTAAGTCCTCTGGGGCCAACGTCCTGACTTTC | CASSARLKSSGANVLTF
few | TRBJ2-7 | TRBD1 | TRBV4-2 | TGTGCCAGCAGCCAAGGGACAGGGAAGATCCACGAGCAGTACTTC | CASSQGTGKIHEQYF
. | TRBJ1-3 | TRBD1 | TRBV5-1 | TGCGCCAGCACAGGACAGGGGTCATCGGGAAACACCATATATTTT | CASTGQGSSGNTIYF
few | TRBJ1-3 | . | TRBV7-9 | TGTGCCAGCAGCGAGAGAGGGGTCTCTGGAAACACCATATATTTT | CASSERGVSGNTIYF
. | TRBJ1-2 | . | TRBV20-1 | TGCAGTGCCAGGGGAATTCGGGGTGGGTATGGCTACACCTTC | CSARGIRGGYGYTF
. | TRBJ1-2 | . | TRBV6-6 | TGTGCCAGTACAGGGTTTACGGGAGGCTACACCTTC | CASTGFTGGYTF
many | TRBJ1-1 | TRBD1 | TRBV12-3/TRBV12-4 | TGTGCCAGCAGCCTGGACAGGACGACCGAAGCTTTCTTT | CASSLDRTTEAFF
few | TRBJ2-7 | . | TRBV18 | TGTGCCAGCTCACCACGGGGGACGAGCTCCTACGAGCAGTACTTC | CASSPRGTSSYEQYF
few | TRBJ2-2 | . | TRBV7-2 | TGTGCCAGCAGCTTGGGACGGTCGAACACCGGGGAGCTGTTTTTT | CASSLGRSNTGELFF
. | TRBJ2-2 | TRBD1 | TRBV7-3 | TGTGCCAGCAGCTTAAAGGGGGCCACCGGGGAGCTGTTTTTT | CASSLKGATGELFF
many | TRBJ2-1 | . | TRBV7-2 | TGTGCCAGCAGGCCTGCAGGGGGGACGAATGAGCAGTTCTTC | CASRPAGGTNEQFF
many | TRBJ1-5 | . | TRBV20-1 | TGCAGTGCTAGTCGTGAAAGCAATCAGCCCCAGCATTTT | CSASRESNQPQHF